This passage covers 29 T cell receptor beta chains from one sample sequenced in a study of T cells in Graves' hyperthyroidism and ophthalmopathy. There were TCR beta CDR3 regions amplified from RNA transcripts. Initially, a first-round RT-PCR of the TCR CDR3 employed the HTBI primer set. TCRdb analysed the multiplex PCR reads with MiXCR anew, one entry per CDR3 protein. The sample consists of approximately 640,000 distinct CDR3 sequences, around 15% of them appearing once. Sequenced sample: blood. These TCRs come from a man aged 50 or older with Graves' hyperthyroidism.

The V call is TRBV18, the J call TRBJ1-1; no definite D call. Per the germline V gene, CDR1 is KGHSH and CDR2 is LQKENI. V shed 3 bases and J shed 3 bases, with 17 bases lying between them. The CDR3 spans 16 residues. CDR3 sequence (DNA): TGTGCCAGCTCACCCTGGGCAGACCCCCTGGACACTGAAGCTTTCTTT. Translating it yields CASSPWADPLDTEAFF.

This chain links TRBV20-1 with TRBJ1-3, with unresolved D. The CDR3 totals 14 residues. Germline CDR1 reads DFQATT; CDR2 reads SNEGSKA (reference sequence). The ends were cut back, 3 bases at V and 4 bases at J, with 13 bases in the middle. CDR3 nucleotides: TGCAGTGCTAGTAGCAGGTCGTCCGGAAACACCATATATTTT. Protein product: CSASSRSSGNTIYF.

This clonotype was seen repeatedly, ten times or more. The genes are TRBV28 and TRBJ1-5; D is undetermined. The CDR3 has 15 residues. CDR1 and CDR2 from the germline V gene are MDHEN and SYDVKM. The germline V and J ends were trimmed by 5 bases and 11 bases, with 22 bases remaining between them. CDR3 region: CASSPTGTMSPAQHF. The CDR3 nucleotides are TGTGCCAGCAGTCCCACCGGAACCATGTCACCAGCCCAGCATTTT.

This clonotype was seen only once. A single base separates this from a much larger clone, so it may be a read error. This chain uses TRBV6-2 or TRBV6-3 with TRBJ2-1; D is possibly TRBD1 (5 bases). Matching the DNA end better, TRBJ2-7 makes the J call doubtful. Germline V CDR1 and CDR2: MNHEY, SVGEGT. The CDR3 length is 14 residues. The CDR3 is CASSSNWGLNEQYF. The CDR3 nucleotides are TGTGCCAGCAGTTCGAACTGGGGCCTTAATGAGCAGTACTTC.

This clonotype was seen many times. This chain connects TRBV28 to TRBJ2-3, with D possibly TRBD1 on 5 matching bases. The CDR3 has 11 residues. Trimming took 4 bases from V and 8 from J, leaving 7 bases between them. Germline CDR1 and CDR2: MDHEN and SYDVKM. For the CDR3, the DNA is TGTGCCAGCAGTTCCAGGGTTACGCAGTATTTT. Amino acid sequence: CASSSRVTQYF. The full variable domain, rest sourced from reference TRBV28 and TRBJ2-3, is DVKVTQSSRYLVKRTGEKVFLECVQDMDHENMFWYRQDPGLGLRLIYFSYDVKMKEKGDIPEGYSVSREKKERFSLILESASTNQTSMYLCASSSRVTQYFGPGTRLTVL.

This clonotype was observed many times. The chain couples TRBV11-2 to TRBJ2-7; no firm D call. Germline CDR1 SGHAT, CDR2 FQNNGV. The CDR3 sequence is 13 residues long. Trimming left V 4 bases short and J 0 bases short, with 7 bases between. CDR3: CASSSSLSYEQYF. CDR3 nucleotides: TGTGCCAGCAGCTCGAGTCTCTCCTACGAGCAGTACTTC. Filled out from reference TRBV11-2 and TRBJ2-7, the complete variable domain reads EAGVAQSPRYKIIEKRQSVAFWCNPISGHATLYWYQQILGQGPKLLIQFQNNGVVDDSQLPKDRFSAERLKGVDSTLKIQPAKLEDSAVYLCASSSSLSYEQYFGPGTRLTVT.

This clonotype was seen only a few times. This may be a read error, as it is one base from a much larger clone. The J gene is TRBJ1-2, the V gene TRBV30; 10 bases line up with TRBD1. The CDR3 contains 13 residues. The V gene's germline CDR1 is GTSNPN and CDR2 SVGIG (reference sequence). This CDR3 reads CARRQGAMDGYTF. The CDR3 bases are TGTGCCCGGAGACAGGGGGCGATGGATGGCTACACCTTC. The full variable domain, in which reference TRBV30 and TRBJ1-2 provide the parts outside the CDR3, is SQTIHQWPATLVQPVGSPLSLECTVEGTSNPNLYWYRQAAGRGLQLLFYSVGIGQISSEVPQNLSASRPQDRQFILSSKKLLLSDSGFYLCARRQGAMDGYTFGSGTRLTVV.

The chain uses TRBV12-3 or TRBV12-4 and TRBJ2-7, with a possible D match to TRBD2 (5 bases). V lost 6 bases to trimming and J lost 0 bases, with 12 bases between them. The CDR3 has 14 amino acids. This CDR3 is CASRTDLSSYEQYF. The CDR3 DNA is TGTGCCAGCAGAACGGACTTGAGCTCCTACGAGCAGTACTTC.

This clonotype has ten or more counts. This chain links TRBV28 with TRBJ2-7, with 10 bases aligning to TRBD1. Unmatched junction bases numbered 11, after V lost 8 bases and J lost 7 bases. This CDR3 comprises 14 residues. Germline V gene data show CDR1 as MDHEN and CDR2 as SYDVKM. The CDR3 region is CASGSGTGVTEQYF. CDR3 bases: TGTGCCAGCGGATCCGGGACAGGGGTTACGGAGCAGTACTTC.

In its sample, this clonotype was seen many times. V gene TRBV27 combines with J gene TRBJ1-1; the match to TRBD1 covers 8 bases. CDR1 and CDR2 from the germline V gene are MNHEY and SMNVEV (reference sequence). The CDR3 loop spans 15 amino acids. The ends lost 5 bases at V and 6 bases at J; junction bases unmatched: 11. The CDR3 DNA sequence: TGTGCCAGCAGTCCCCTCAGGGGGCAGTTAGCTGAAGCTTTCTTT. Translating gives CASSPLRGQLAEAFF.

This clonotype has at least ten counts. The rearrangement uses TRBV2 and TRBJ2-7, with TRBD1 matching over 9 bases. This CDR3 is 14 amino acids long. Germline-derived CDR1 and CDR2 are SNHLY and FYNNEI. V gave up 6 bases and J gave up 7 bases; unmatched junction bases: 10. The DNA for the CDR3 is TGTGCCAGCAGGATGGGACAGGGAATAAGGGAGCAGTACTTC. This sequence encodes CASRMGQGIREQYF.

This chain joins TRBV5-1 and TRBJ2-7; D is uncertain. Per the germline V gene, CDR1 is SGHRS and CDR2 is YFSETQ. This CDR3 comprises 14 residues. With 0 bases removed from V and 4 bases from J, the gap between germline ends came to 11 bases. CDR3 region: CASSLDSVQYEQYF. In nucleotides, the CDR3 is TGCGCCAGCAGCTTGGACTCGGTACAGTACGAGCAGTACTTC.

The chain recombines TRBV30 with TRBJ2-3, with D maybe TRBD2 (5 bases). The germline CDR1 and CDR2 sequences are GTSNPN and SVGIG (reference sequence). The CDR3 is 15 residues long. The germline V and J ends were trimmed by 0 bases and 0 bases, with 10 bases remaining between them. CDR3 in amino acids: CAWSVLGGSTDTQYF. The CDR3 DNA follows: TGTGCCTGGAGTGTATTGGGCGGGAGCACAGATACGCAGTATTTT.

This clonotype was picked up many times. This rearrangement joins TRBV12-3 or TRBV12-4 to TRBJ2-7; 8 positions match TRBD1. J was trimmed by 3 bases and V by 5 bases; bases with no gene match: 9. This CDR3 contains 15 residues. This chain's CDR3 is CASSARTGSRYEQYF. CDR3 sequence (DNA): TGTGCCAGCAGTGCCCGGACAGGGAGTCGCTACGAGCAGTACTTC.

This clonotype was counted a few times. The chain combines TRBV25-1 with TRBJ2-5; D not certain. Trimming stripped 3 bases from V and 12 bases from J, with 8 bases between. The CDR3 is 10 amino acids. The germline gives CDR1 MGHDK, CDR2 SYGVNS. CDR3 sequence (DNA): TGTGCCAGCAGTGACTCCTCTGAGTACTTC. It yields the protein CASSDSSEYF.

This clonotype was seen ten or more times. The chain employs TRBV9 and TRBJ2-6; D not certain. The CDR3 runs to 15 residues. The V gene's germline CDR1 is SGDLS and CDR2 YYNGEE. Trimming cost V 2 bases and J 3 bases, with 9 bases left between them. The CDR3 here is CASSVGNGGANVLTF. The DNA of the CDR3 is TGTGCCAGCAGCGTCGGAAACGGTGGGGCCAACGTCCTGACTTTC.

This clonotype has ten or more counts. The chain uses TRBV2 and TRBJ1-1; D is uncertain. Germline CDR1 reads SNHLY; CDR2 reads FYNNEI. Trimming left V 8 bases short and J 1 base short, with 11 bases between. The CDR3 is 13 residues long. CDR3 in DNA: TGTGCCAGCGCCGGAAACACGAACACTGAAGCTTTCTTT. Translation gives CASAGNTNTEAFF.

This clonotype occurred a few times. CDR3 sequence: CASSTPDTYEQYF. The DNA for the CDR3 is TGTGCCAGCAGCACCCCAGACACCTACGAGCAGTACTTC. The chain couples TRBV7-2 to TRBJ2-7; D remains ambiguous. There are 13 residues in the CDR3. Germline CDR1 reads SGHTA; CDR2 reads FQGNSA. Trimming removed 5 bases from V and 2 bases from J, with 10 bases in between.

This clonotype showed up just a few times. V usage is TRBV9 and J usage is TRBJ2-5; D not resolved. CDR1 is SGDLS, CDR2 YYNGEE, per germline. This CDR3 has 13 amino acids. V was shortened by 6 bases and J by 3 bases, with 12 bases between the two germline ends. CDR3 residues: CASTPDGKETQYF. The CDR3, as DNA: TGTGCCAGCACCCCGGACGGTAAAGAGACCCAGTACTTC.

This clonotype came up a few times. The V gene is TRBV29-1, the J gene TRBJ2-3; TRBD1 matches 8 bases. From germline, CDR1 is SQVTM and CDR2 ANQGSEA. V gave up 6 bases and J gave up 6 bases; unmatched junction bases: 17. This CDR3 contains 16 residues. Here the CDR3 DNA reads TGCAGCGTCTCCCCCCCCTTTGACAGGGGTGGGGATACGCAGTATTTT. Protein: CSVSPPFDRGGDTQYF.

This clonotype was found many times. This rearrangement joins TRBV11-2 to TRBJ1-4; D not certain. The CDR3 has 14 amino acids. Germline V gene data show CDR1 as SGHAT and CDR2 as FQNNGV. The V gene lost 5 bases and the J gene lost 2 bases, with 9 bases spanning the gap. The chain's CDR3 is CASSPGMTNEKLFF. The CDR3 DNA reads as TGTGCCAGCAGCCCGGGGATGACTAATGAAAAACTGTTTTTT.

This clonotype was observed at least ten times. This chain joins TRBV7-2 and TRBJ1-3, with D unresolved. Per the germline V gene, CDR1 is SGHTA and CDR2 is FQGNSA. The germline V and J ends were trimmed by 3 bases and 0 bases, with 12 bases remaining between them. This CDR3 comprises 16 residues. In DNA form, the CDR3 reads TGTGCCAGCAGCTTCGGCCAGATCAACTCTGGAAACACCATATATTTT. Translation: CASSFGQINSGNTIYF.

The J gene is TRBJ2-7, the V gene TRBV20-1; tentative D call: TRBD1 (6 bases). The CDR3 sequence is 14 residues long. V lost 3 bases and J lost 1, with 13 bases in between. Germline-derived CDR1 and CDR2 are DFQATT and SNEGSKA (reference sequence). CDR3 region: CSARTWDNSYEQYF. CDR3 DNA sequence: TGCAGTGCTAGGACATGGGACAATTCCTACGAGCAGTACTTC.

The chain couples TRBV7-2 to TRBJ1-5; TRBD1 matches at 8 bases. V lost 0 bases to trimming and J lost 6 bases; unmatched junction nucleotides: 10. Germline-derived CDR1 and CDR2 are SGHTA and FQGNSA. This CDR3 has 17 residues. The CDR3 region is CASSLAGWTGRGQPQHF. The DNA for the CDR3 is TGTGCCAGCAGCTTAGCGGGATGGACAGGGAGGGGTCAGCCCCAGCATTTT.

This chain links TRBV5-1 with TRBJ2-7, with D possibly being TRBD2 (5 bases). The CDR3 length is 14 residues. With 4 bases removed from V and 3 bases from J, the gap between germline ends came to 14 bases. From germline, CDR1 is SGHRS and CDR2 YFSETQ. The chain's CDR3 is CASSLGLSYYEQYF. DNA for the CDR3: TGCGCCAGCAGCCTAGGACTGAGTTACTACGAGCAGTACTTC.

In this sample, this clonotype turned up many times. V is TRBV10-3 and J is TRBJ2-1; TRBD1 aligns across 9 bases. Germline V gene sequence: CDR1 ENHRY, CDR2 SYGVKD. This CDR3 is 15 amino acids long. The ends lost 8 bases at V and 6 bases at J; junction bases unmatched: 11. CDR3 sequence reads: CAISLRDREGNEQFF. Here the CDR3 DNA reads TGTGCCATCTCCCTCCGGGACAGGGAAGGCAATGAGCAGTTCTTC.

The chain is built from TRBV5-1 and TRBJ1-1, with 8 bases that match TRBD1. CDR3 length: 15 amino acids. Germline values: CDR1 SGHRS, CDR2 YFSETQ. V lost 0 bases to trimming and J lost 3 bases; unmatched junction nucleotides: 4. The CDR3 here is CASSLADRVDTEAFF. The CDR3 coding sequence is TGCGCCAGCAGCTTGGCGGACAGGGTGGACACTGAAGCTTTCTTT.

This clonotype was detected many times. The CDR3: CASSPQGAYEQYF. CDR3 DNA sequence: TGTGCCAGCAGTCCCCAGGGGGCTTACGAGCAGTACTTC. The J gene is TRBJ2-7, the V gene TRBV18; 8 bases map to TRBD1. The trim removed 8 bases at V and 4 bases at J, leaving 7 bases unmatched. The CDR3 runs 13 residues. Germline V gives CDR1 KGHSH, CDR2 LQKENI.

This clonotype occurred many times. The rearrangement links TRBV7-6 to TRBJ2-1; D tentatively fits TRBD1 or TRBD2 (5 bases each). This CDR3 comprises 15 residues. V was shortened by 0 bases and J by 4 bases, with 10 bases between the two germline ends. The germline CDR1 and CDR2 sequences are SGHVS and FNYEAQ. CDR3 sequence (DNA): TGTGCCAGCAGCTTAGCGCAGGGACGATACAATGAGCAGTTCTTC. Its protein is CASSLAQGRYNEQFF. Based on the CDR3 plus reference TRBV7-6 and TRBJ2-1, the full variable domain is GAGVSQSPRYKVTKRGQDVALRCDPISGHVSLYWYRQALGQGPEFLTYFNYEAQQDKSGLPNDRFSAERPEGSISTLTIQRTEQRDSAMYRCASSLAQGRYNEQFFGPGTRLTVL.